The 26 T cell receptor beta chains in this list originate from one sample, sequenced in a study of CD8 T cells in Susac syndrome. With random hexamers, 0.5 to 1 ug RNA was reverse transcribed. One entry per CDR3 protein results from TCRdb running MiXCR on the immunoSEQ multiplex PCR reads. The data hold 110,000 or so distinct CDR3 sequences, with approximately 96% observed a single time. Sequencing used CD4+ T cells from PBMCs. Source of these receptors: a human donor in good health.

CDR3 protein: CASSQEWAGGQPQHF. The CDR3 bases are TGCGCCAGCAGCCAAGAATGGGCAGGGGGCCAGCCCCAGCATTTT. The V gene is TRBV4-3, the J gene TRBJ1-5; 8 bases are shared with TRBD1. Germline V gene lookup returns CDR1 LGHNA and CDR2 YSLEER. The trim removed 0 bases at V and 7 bases at J, leaving 5 bases unmatched. This CDR3 is built from 15 residues.

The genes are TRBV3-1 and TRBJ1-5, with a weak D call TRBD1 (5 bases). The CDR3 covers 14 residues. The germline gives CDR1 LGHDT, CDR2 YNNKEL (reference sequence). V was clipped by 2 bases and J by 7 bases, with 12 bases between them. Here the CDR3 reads CASSQLVGTQPQHF. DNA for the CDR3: TGTGCCAGCAGCCAATTAGTGGGGACCCAGCCCCAGCATTTT.

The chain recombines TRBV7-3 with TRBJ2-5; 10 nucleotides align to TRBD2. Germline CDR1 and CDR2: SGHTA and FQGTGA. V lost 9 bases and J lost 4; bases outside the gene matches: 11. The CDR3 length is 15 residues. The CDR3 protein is CASSRASGSPETQYF. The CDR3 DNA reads TGTGCCAGTTCCCGTGCTAGCGGGAGCCCAGAGACCCAGTACTTC.

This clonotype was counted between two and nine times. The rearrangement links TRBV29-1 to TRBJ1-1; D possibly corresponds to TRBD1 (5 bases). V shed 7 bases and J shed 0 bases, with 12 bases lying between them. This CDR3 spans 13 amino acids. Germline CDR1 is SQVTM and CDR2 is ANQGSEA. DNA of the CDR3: TGCAGCGGAGCGACAGCGATGAACACTGAAGCTTTCTTT. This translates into CSGATAMNTEAFF.

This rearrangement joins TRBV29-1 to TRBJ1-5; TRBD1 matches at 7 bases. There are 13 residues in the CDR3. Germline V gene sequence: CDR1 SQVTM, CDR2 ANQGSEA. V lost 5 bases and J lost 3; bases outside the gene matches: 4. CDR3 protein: CSVHTGDNQPQHF. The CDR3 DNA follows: TGCAGCGTTCATACAGGGGACAATCAGCCCCAGCATTTT.

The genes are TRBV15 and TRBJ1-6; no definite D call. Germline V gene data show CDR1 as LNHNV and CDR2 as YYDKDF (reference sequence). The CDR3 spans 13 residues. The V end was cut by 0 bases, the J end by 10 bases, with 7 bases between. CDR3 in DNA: TGTGCCACCAGCAGAGATGAAGGATCACCCCTCCACTTT. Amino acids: CATSRDEGSPLHF. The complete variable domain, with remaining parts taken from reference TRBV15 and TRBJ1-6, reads DAMVIQNPRYQVTQFGKPVTLSCSQTLNHNVMYWYQQKSSQAPKLLFHYYDKDFNNEADTPDNFQSRRPNTSFCFLDIRSPGLGDTAMYLCATSRDEGSPLHFGNGTRLTVT.

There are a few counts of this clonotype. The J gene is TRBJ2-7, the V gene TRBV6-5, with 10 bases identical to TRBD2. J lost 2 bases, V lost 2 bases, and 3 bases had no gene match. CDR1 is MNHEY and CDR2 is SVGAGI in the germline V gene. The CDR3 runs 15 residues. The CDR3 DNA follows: TGTGCCAGCAGTTACAGCGGGGGGGCCACCTACGAGCAGTACTTC. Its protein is CASSYSGGATYEQYF.

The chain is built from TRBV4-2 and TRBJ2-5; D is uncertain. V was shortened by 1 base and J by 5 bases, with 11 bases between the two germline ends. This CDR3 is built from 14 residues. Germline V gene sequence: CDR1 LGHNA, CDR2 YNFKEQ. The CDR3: CASSQVKGKETQYF. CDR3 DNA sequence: TGTGCCAGCAGCCAAGTTAAAGGAAAGGAGACCCAGTACTTC.

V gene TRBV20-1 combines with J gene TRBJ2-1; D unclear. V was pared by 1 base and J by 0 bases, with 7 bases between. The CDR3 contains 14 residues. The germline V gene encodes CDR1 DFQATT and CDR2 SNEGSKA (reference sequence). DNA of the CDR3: TGCAGTGCTAGAGGTAGGGCCTCCTACAATGAGCAGTTCTTC. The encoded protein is CSARGRASYNEQFF.

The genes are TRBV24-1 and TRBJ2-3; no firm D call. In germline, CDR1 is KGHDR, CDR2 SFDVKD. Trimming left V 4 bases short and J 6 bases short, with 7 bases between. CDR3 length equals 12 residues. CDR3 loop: CATSDYGDTQYF. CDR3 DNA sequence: TGTGCCACCAGTGACTACGGGGATACGCAGTATTTT.

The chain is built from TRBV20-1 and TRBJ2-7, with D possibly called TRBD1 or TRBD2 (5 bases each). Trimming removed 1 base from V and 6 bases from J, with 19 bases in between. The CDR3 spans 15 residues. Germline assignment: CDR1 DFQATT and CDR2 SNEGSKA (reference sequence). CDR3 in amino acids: CSARVRAGRTGEQYF. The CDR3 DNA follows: TGCAGTGCTAGAGTCCGGGCAGGGAGAACTGGCGAGCAGTACTTC.

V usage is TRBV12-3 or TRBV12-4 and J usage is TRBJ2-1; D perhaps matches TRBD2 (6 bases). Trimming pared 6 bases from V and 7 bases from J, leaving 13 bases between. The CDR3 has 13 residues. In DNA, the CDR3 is TGTGCCAGCAGCACCCTAGCGAGGAATGAGCAGTTCTTC. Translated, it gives CASSTLARNEQFF.

The CDR3 region is CASSQESAGVYEQYF. CDR3 nucleotides: TGTGCCAGCAGCCAAGAATCGGCGGGAGTCTACGAGCAGTACTTC. The genes are TRBV3-1 and TRBJ2-7, with 7 bases lining up with TRBD2. This CDR3 has 15 residues. Germline V gene sequence: CDR1 LGHDT, CDR2 YNNKEL (reference sequence). V gave up 0 bases and J gave up 3 bases; unmatched junction bases: 5.

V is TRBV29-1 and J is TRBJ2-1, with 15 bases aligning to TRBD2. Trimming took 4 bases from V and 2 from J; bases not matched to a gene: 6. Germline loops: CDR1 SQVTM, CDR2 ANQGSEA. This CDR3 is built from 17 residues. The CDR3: CSVGGLAGGEPYNEQFF. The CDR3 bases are TGCAGCGTTGGAGGACTAGCGGGAGGGGAACCCTACAATGAGCAGTTCTTC.

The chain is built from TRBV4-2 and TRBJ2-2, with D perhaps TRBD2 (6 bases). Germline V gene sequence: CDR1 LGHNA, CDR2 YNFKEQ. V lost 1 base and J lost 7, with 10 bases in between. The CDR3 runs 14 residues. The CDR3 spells CASSQVGGIGELFF. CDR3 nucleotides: TGTGCCAGCAGCCAAGTTGGGGGGATCGGGGAGCTGTTTTTT.

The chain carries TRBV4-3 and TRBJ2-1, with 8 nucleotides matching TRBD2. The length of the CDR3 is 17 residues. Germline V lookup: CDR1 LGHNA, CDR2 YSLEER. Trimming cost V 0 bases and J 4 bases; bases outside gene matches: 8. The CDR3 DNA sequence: TGCGCCAGCAGCCAAGATAGGAGCGGGGGACCATACAATGAGCAGTTCTTC. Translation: CASSQDRSGGPYNEQFF.

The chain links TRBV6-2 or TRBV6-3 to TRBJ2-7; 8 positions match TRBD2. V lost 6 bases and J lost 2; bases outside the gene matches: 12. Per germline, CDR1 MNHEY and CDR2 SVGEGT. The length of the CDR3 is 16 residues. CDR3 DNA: TGTGCCAGCAGCGTACCCCGGGTTAGCGGGACCTACGAGCAGTACTTC. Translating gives CASSVPRVSGTYEQYF.

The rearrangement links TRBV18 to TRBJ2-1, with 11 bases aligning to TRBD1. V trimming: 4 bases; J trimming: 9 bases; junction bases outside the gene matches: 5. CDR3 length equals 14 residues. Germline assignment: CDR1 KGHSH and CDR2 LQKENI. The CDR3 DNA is TGTGCCAGCTCACGGGACAGGGGGAGAGGTGAGCAGTTCTTC. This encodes CASSRDRGRGEQFF.

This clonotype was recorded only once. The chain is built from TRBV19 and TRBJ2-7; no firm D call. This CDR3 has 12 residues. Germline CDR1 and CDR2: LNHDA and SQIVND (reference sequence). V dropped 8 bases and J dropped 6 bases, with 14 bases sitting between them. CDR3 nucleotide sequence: TGTGCCAGTCCCCACAAAGTCGTCGAGCAGTACTTC. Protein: CASPHKVVEQYF.

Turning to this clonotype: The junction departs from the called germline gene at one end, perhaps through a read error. The CDR3: CASSVTGRENQPQHF. CDR3 in DNA: TGTGCTAGCAGCGTGACAGGGCGGGAAAATCAGCCCCAGCATTTT. The chain carries TRBV7-7 and TRBJ1-5; 7 positions agree with TRBD1. The V gene's germline CDR1 is SSHAT and CDR2 FNYEAQ (reference sequence). The CDR3 has 15 amino acids. Using reference TRBV7-7 and TRBJ1-5 for the parts outside the CDR3, the full variable domain is GAGVSQSPRYKVTKRGQDVTLRCDPISSHATLYWYQQALGQGPEFLTYFNYEAQPDKSGLPSDRFSAERPEGSISTLTIQRTEQRDSAMYRCASSVTGRENQPQHFGDGTRLSIL.

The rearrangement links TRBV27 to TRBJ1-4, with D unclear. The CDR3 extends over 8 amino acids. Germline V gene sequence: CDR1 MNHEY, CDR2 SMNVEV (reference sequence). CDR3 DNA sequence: TGTGCAATCGAAAAACTGTTTTTT. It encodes CAIEKLFF.

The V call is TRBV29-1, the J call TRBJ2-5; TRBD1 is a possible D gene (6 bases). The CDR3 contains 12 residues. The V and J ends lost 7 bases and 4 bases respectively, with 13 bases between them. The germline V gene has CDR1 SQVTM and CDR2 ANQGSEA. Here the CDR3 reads CSGGWTVETQYF. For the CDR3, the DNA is TGCAGCGGCGGCTGGACAGTAGAGACCCAGTACTTC.

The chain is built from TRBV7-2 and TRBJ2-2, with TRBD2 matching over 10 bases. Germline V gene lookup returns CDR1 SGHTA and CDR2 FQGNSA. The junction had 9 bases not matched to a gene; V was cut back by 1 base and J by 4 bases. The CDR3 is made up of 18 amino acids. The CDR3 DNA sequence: TGTGCCAGCAGCTTAGGACCCCCTAGCGGGAGTGGCACCGGGGAGCTGTTTTTT. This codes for CASSLGPPSGSGTGELFF.

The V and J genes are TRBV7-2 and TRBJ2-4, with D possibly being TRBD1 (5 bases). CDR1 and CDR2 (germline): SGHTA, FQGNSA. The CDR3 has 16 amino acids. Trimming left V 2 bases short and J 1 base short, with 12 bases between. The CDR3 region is CASSLYSQAAKNIQYF. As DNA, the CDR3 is TGTGCCAGCAGCTTATATTCACAGGCCGCCAAAAACATTCAGTACTTC.

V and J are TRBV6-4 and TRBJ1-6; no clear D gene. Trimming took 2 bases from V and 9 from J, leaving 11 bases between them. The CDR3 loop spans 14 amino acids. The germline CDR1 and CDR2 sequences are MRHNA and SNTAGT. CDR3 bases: TGTGCCAGCAGTGACGACGCTTGGGTTTCACCCCTCCACTTT. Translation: CASSDDAWVSPLHF.

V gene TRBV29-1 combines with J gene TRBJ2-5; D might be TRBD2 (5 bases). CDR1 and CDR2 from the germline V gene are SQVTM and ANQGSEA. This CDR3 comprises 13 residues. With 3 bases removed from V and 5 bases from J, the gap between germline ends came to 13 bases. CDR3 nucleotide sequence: TGCAGCGTTGATGAGGCGGGTTGGGAGACCCAGTACTTC. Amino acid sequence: CSVDEAGWETQYF.